This passage covers 18 T cell receptor beta chains from one sample sequenced in a study of chemoradiotherapy in HPV16-positive cancers. Clones were read by immunoSEQ multiplex PCR, and TCRdb kept only the in-frame ones, dropping some. The table records roughly 23,000 clones, approximately 73% of them present only once. This sample was gathered from a patient who underwent chemoradiotherapy. The source is a human donor with HPV-associated anogenital cancer.

The chain joins TRBV29-1 to TRBJ1-1, with D unclear. With 4 bases removed from V and 2 bases from J, the gap between germline ends came to 14 bases. From germline, CDR1 is SQVTM and CDR2 ANQGSEA. This CDR3 is 14 amino acids long. CDR3 residues: CSVAGRMGNTEAFF. In nucleotides, the CDR3 is TGCAGCGTTGCCGGCAGGATGGGTAACACTGAAGCTTTCTTT. Together with reference TRBV29-1 and TRBJ1-1, the CDR3 gives the full variable domain: SAVISQKPSRDICQRGTSLTIQCQVDSQVTMMFWYRQQPGQSLTLIATANQGSEATYESGFVIDKFPISRPNLTFSTLTVSNMSPEDSSIYLCSVAGRMGNTEAFFGQGTRLTVV.

This rearrangement joins TRBV11-2 to TRBJ1-2; D remains ambiguous. The CDR3 consists of 13 residues. The V and J ends lost 5 bases and 8 bases respectively, with 15 bases between them. Per the germline V gene, CDR1 is SGHAT and CDR2 is FQNNGV. The CDR3 nucleotides are TGTGCCAGCAGCCCTCGACCCGGAGGGGGCTACACCTTC. Protein product: CASSPRPGGGYTF.

The chain uses TRBV28 and TRBJ1-2; D gene ambiguous. This CDR3 is built from 12 residues. Trimming took off 3 bases at V and 2 bases at J, with 4 bases between the two ends. CDR1 and CDR2 from the germline V gene are MDHEN and SYDVKM. The CDR3 DNA reads TGTGCCAGCAGTTTGACCAACTATGGCTACACCTTC. Translation: CASSLTNYGYTF.

V is TRBV15 and J is TRBJ2-5; 7 bases map to TRBD1. V lost 3 bases to trimming and J lost 4 bases; unmatched junction nucleotides: 5. This CDR3 is built from 14 residues. The V gene's germline CDR1 is LNHNV and CDR2 YYDKDF (reference sequence). CDR3 nucleotides: TGTGCCACCAGCAGGCGACAGGGAGTAGAGACCCAGTACTTC. Translating gives CATSRRQGVETQYF. Supplemented by reference TRBV15 and TRBJ2-5, the full variable domain reads DAMVIQNPRYQVTQFGKPVTLSCSQTLNHNVMYWYQQKSSQAPKLLFHYYDKDFNNEADTPDNFQSRRPNTSFCFLDIRSPGLGDTAMYLCATSRRQGVETQYFGPGTRLLVL.

The chain joins TRBV7-2 to TRBJ2-7, with D tentatively TRBD1 or TRBD2 (5 bases each). The CDR3 is 14 residues long. The germline V gene encodes CDR1 SGHTA and CDR2 FQGNSA. V gave up 3 bases and J gave up 2 bases, with 11 bases separating them. The CDR3 DNA sequence: TGTGCCAGCAGCTTTACCGGGACCGCCTACGAGCAGTACTTC. It codes for CASSFTGTAYEQYF.

This clone has only one observation. In DNA, the CDR3 is TGTGCCACCAGCAGAGATCCTAGCGGGAGCCGAGGAGAGACCCAGTACTTC. It is translated as CATSRDPSGSRGETQYF. The chain joins TRBV15 to TRBJ2-5; TRBD2 matches 10 bases. The V segment lost 0 bases and the J segment 4 bases; nucleotides outside the gene matches: 8. The CDR3 has 17 residues. Germline values: CDR1 LNHNV, CDR2 YYDKDF (reference sequence).

The chain carries TRBV27 and TRBJ2-1; 10 bases line up with TRBD2. This CDR3 has 15 amino acids. The ends lost 2 bases at V and 9 bases at J; junction bases unmatched: 7. Germline V CDR1 and CDR2: MNHEY, SMNVEV (reference sequence). The chain's CDR3 is CASSLVPSGRGEQFF. The DNA for the CDR3 is TGTGCCAGCAGTTTAGTCCCTAGCGGGAGAGGTGAGCAGTTCTTC.

The sample holds a few counts of this clone. The rearrangement links TRBV19 to TRBJ2-7; 13 bases line up with TRBD2. The CDR3 spans 14 residues. With 6 bases clipped from V and 3 bases from J, the junction kept 2 bases outside the gene matches. Germline V gene sequence: CDR1 LNHDA, CDR2 SQIVND (reference sequence). The DNA for the CDR3 is TGTGCCAGTAGGCGGACTAGCGGGAGCTACGAGCAGTACTTC. This codes for CASRRTSGSYEQYF.

The rearrangement joins TRBV7-8 to TRBJ2-1, with 8 nucleotides matching TRBD2. CDR3 length equals 14 residues. CDR1 and CDR2 from the germline V gene are SGHVS and FQNEAQ. The V gene end was trimmed by 2 bases and the J gene end by 15 bases; junction bases not matched to a gene: 12. In DNA form, the CDR3 reads TGTGCCAGCAGCTTACACTCGCGGGAGGAAGATAGGTTCTTC. The encoded protein is CASSLHSREEDRFF.

The chain is built from TRBV7-2 and TRBJ2-5, with 12 bases that match TRBD2. From germline, CDR1 is SGHTA and CDR2 FQGNSA. This CDR3 spans 16 amino acids. The ends lost 5 bases at V and 7 bases at J; junction bases unmatched: 11. CDR3 nucleotides: TGTGCCAGCAGCCCGAGGACTAGCGGGACAGGCGGGACCCAGTACTTC. It specifies CASSPRTSGTGGTQYF.

In regard to this clone: The same CDR3 also results from other DNA sequences found in this sample. The chain combines TRBV10-3 with TRBJ1-1; D is unresolved. The V gene's germline CDR1 is ENHRY and CDR2 SYGVKD. The CDR3 loop spans 13 amino acids. V was shortened by 2 bases and J by 6 bases, with 10 bases between the two germline ends. The CDR3 region has the DNA TGTGCCATCAGTGAGAGCGGTGGACCTGAAGCTTTCTTT. Its translation is CAISESGGPEAFF.

This clone was observed a few times. The CDR3 DNA reads TGTGCCAGCAGCTTAGGCGGACAGATGAGGGAAAAACTGTTTTTT. Translating it yields CASSLGGQMREKLFF. The rearrangement joins TRBV13 to TRBJ1-4; D may be TRBD1 (6 bases). Germline V gene sequence: CDR1 PRHDT, CDR2 FYEKMQ (reference sequence). V lost 0 bases, J lost 8 bases, and 13 bases lay in between. The CDR3 runs to 15 residues.

The rearrangement uses TRBV30 and TRBJ1-2; TRBD1 aligns across 9 bases. J gave up 3 bases and V 5 bases, and 19 bases lay outside the gene matches. The CDR3 totals 18 residues. Germline-derived CDR1 and CDR2 are GTSNPN and SVGIG (reference sequence). The chain's CDR3 is CAWVRLPGTGMGYYGYTF. The DNA of the CDR3 is TGTGCCTGGGTACGCCTCCCCGGGACAGGGATGGGGTACTATGGCTACACCTTC.

The chain joins TRBV28 to TRBJ1-1, with 7 positions matching TRBD1. CDR3 length: 16 residues. The V gene end was trimmed by 6 bases and the J gene end by 1 base; junction bases not matched to a gene: 11. Germline V gene data show CDR1 as MDHEN and CDR2 as SYDVKM. The CDR3 is CASREPQGLPNTEAFF. The CDR3 bases are TGTGCCAGCAGGGAACCACAGGGGTTACCGAACACTGAAGCTTTCTTT.

CDR3 coding DNA: TGTGCCATCGGCAGTGATACGCAGTATTTT. It encodes CAIGSDTQYF. This chain links TRBV10-3 with TRBJ2-3; no clear D. The CDR3 is 10 residues long. Deletions cut 8 bases from V and 6 bases from J, with 6 bases between. Germline V gene data show CDR1 as ENHRY and CDR2 as SYGVKD.

The CDR3 bases are TGCGCCAGCAGCTTGGGCCGGGCCGCAAATTCACCCCTCCACTTT. Encoded protein: CASSLGRAANSPLHF. This chain links TRBV5-1 with TRBJ1-6, with unresolved D. This CDR3 is built from 15 residues. Germline CDR1 is SGHRS and CDR2 is YFSETQ. The V end lost 0 bases, the J end lost 7 bases, and 11 bases lay between the germline ends.

The rearrangement links TRBV30 to TRBJ1-1; the D gene is possibly TRBD1 (5 bases). V lost 2 bases to trimming and J lost 1 base, with 8 bases between them. The CDR3 spans 13 residues. Germline V gene sequence: CDR1 GTSNPN, CDR2 SVGIG (reference sequence). The CDR3 reads CAWSRGENTEAFF. The CDR3, as DNA: TGTGCCTGGAGTCGAGGGGAGAACACTGAAGCTTTCTTT.

The chain uses TRBV15 and TRBJ2-1, with D tentatively TRBD1 or TRBD2 (5 bases each). The CDR3 sequence is 16 residues long. The germline V gene encodes CDR1 LNHNV and CDR2 YYDKDF (reference sequence). Trimming removed 3 bases from V and 0 bases from J, with 12 bases in between. CDR3 loop: CATSSPLGASYNEQFF. The CDR3 DNA reads TGTGCCACCAGCAGCCCGCTCGGGGCCTCCTACAATGAGCAGTTCTTC.